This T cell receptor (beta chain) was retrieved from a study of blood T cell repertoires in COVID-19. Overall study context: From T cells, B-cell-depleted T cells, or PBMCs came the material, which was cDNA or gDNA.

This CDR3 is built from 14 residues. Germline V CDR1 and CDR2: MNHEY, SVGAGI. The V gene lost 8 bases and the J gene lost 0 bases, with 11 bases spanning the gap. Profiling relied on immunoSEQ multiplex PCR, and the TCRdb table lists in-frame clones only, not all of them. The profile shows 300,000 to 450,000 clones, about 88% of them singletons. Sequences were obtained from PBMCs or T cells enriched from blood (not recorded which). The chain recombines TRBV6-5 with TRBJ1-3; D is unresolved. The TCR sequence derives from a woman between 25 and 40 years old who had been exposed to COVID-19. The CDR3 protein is CASVEFYSGNTIYF. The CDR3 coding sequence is TGTGCCAGCGTAGAATTTTACTCTGGAAACACCATATATTTT.